This T cell receptor beta chain stems from a study of blood T cell repertoires in COVID-19. At the level of the study: Collection of acute and convalescent COVID-19 samples took place in the United States, Italy and Spain.

The CDR3 has 13 residues. V was cut by 2 bases and J by 8 bases, with 12 bases left in between. Germline V gene data show CDR1 as MDHEN and CDR2 as SYDVKM. This clone is a singleton in its sample. Methods used by the authors: For nucleated cells, counts were estimated from reference gene primer amplification. Produced via immunoSEQ multiplex PCR; TCRdb's table is partial and in-frame only. The V and J calls and clone size were taken over from that table, and D and trimming were inferred from the DNA. The table has about 250,000 clones, more than 85% seen once. The genes are TRBV28 and TRBJ1-1, with D uncertain. The sequenced sample consisted of peripheral blood. The source is a man aged 25 to 40 with acute or convalescent COVID-19. DNA for the CDR3: TGTGCCAGCAGTTTAGGGAGCAGCGTGGAAGCTTTCTTT. Protein sequence: CASSLGSSVEAFF.